This TCR beta chain comes out of a study of blood T cell repertoires in COVID-19. Study background: Sources were T cells, B-cell-depleted T cells, or PBMCs; the material itself was cDNA or gDNA.

Clones were read by immunoSEQ multiplex PCR, and TCRdb kept only the in-frame ones, dropping some. The sample lists approximately 26,000 clones, roughly nine tenths occurring once. Deletions cut 2 bases from V and 6 bases from J, with 16 bases between. Germline V gives CDR1 MNHEY, CDR2 SMNVEV (reference sequence). CDR3 length: 15 amino acids. In its sample, this clone was seen once. The TCR comes from a man aged 65 to 85 with active COVID-19. The sample was peripheral blood. V usage is TRBV27 and J usage is TRBJ1-2, with D unresolved. This chain's CDR3 is CASSLTPRRPDGYTF. In DNA, the CDR3 is TGTGCCAGCAGTTTAACCCCGCGTCGTCCCGATGGCTACACCTTC.